What follows are 29 T cell receptor beta chains derived from one specimen sequenced in a study of shared clonotypes between healthy human individuals. Measured with immunoSEQ multiplex PCR; TCRdb has only the in-frame clones, and not every one. Of approximately 100,000 clones listed, around two thirds are singletons. Sequenced sample: memory CD8+ T cells sorted from blood. Described subset: CD45RO+ cells pooled with CCR7-negative TemRA cells. The receptors were gathered from a man aged 25-45 years in good health.

This clone was counted between two and nine times. Different DNA sequences within this sample yield the same CDR3. The chain combines TRBV7-9 with TRBJ2-2; D is ambiguous. CDR1 SEHNR and CDR2 FQNEAQ come from the germline V gene (reference sequence). The CDR3 sequence is 12 residues long. Trimming removed 5 bases at V and 7 bases at J, with 8 bases between. CDR3 nucleotides: TGTGCCAGCAGCCTGTGGGACGGGGAGCTGTTTTTT. Residues: CASSLWDGELFF.

This clone showed up just once. The gene calls are TRBV6-4 and TRBJ2-1; D gene ambiguous. Germline V gene data show CDR1 as MRHNA and CDR2 as SNTAGT. V lost 0 bases, J lost 4 bases, and 13 bases lay in between. This CDR3 region has 16 residues. CDR3 region: CASSDSPDGSYNEQFF. CDR3 DNA: TGTGCCAGCAGTGACTCTCCAGACGGTTCATACAATGAGCAGTTCTTC.

This clone was counted at least ten times. This chain connects TRBV6-5 to TRBJ2-2; no reliable D call. V shed 0 bases and J shed 1 base, with 3 bases lying between them. The CDR3 length is 14 residues. Germline V CDR1 and CDR2: MNHEY, SVGAGI. CDR3 residues: CASSYSQNTGELFF. In DNA form, the CDR3 reads TGTGCCAGCAGTTACTCGCAGAACACCGGGGAGCTGTTTTTT.

The J gene is TRBJ2-3, the V gene TRBV5-6; D might be TRBD1 or TRBD2, each matching 5 bases. Trimming took off 0 bases at V and 0 bases at J, with 11 bases between the two ends. The V gene's germline CDR1 is SGHDT and CDR2 YYEEEE. The CDR3 contains 16 residues. The CDR3 region is CASSLVRGASTDTQYF. DNA for the CDR3: TGTGCCAGCAGCTTGGTTCGAGGGGCTAGCACAGATACGCAGTATTTT.

This clone was picked up many times. Other DNA sequences from this sample encode an identical CDR3 as well. J is TRBJ2-2 and V is TRBV11-3; a weak D match, TRBD1 (5 bases). Germline assignment: CDR1 SGHNT and CDR2 YENEEA. This CDR3 contains 13 residues. V was clipped by 2 bases and J by 8 bases, with 9 bases between them. CDR3: CASSLQGTGELFF. The CDR3 DNA is TGTGCCAGCAGCTTACAGGGAACGGGGGAGCTGTTTTTT.

This clone was counted many times. This chain links TRBV7-6 with TRBJ2-1, with TRBD2 identical over 11 bases. CDR1 is SGHVS and CDR2 is FNYEAQ in the germline V gene. V was clipped by 2 bases and J by 3 bases; unmatched bases: 12. The CDR3 sequence is 19 residues long. DNA of the CDR3: TGTGCCAGCAGCTTAAGCACAGGCGGGCTAGCGGGGGGCTACAATGAGCAGTTCTTC. Translating it yields CASSLSTGGLAGGYNEQFF.

The V gene is TRBV25-1, the J gene TRBJ2-7; possibly TRBD2 for D (5 bases). CDR1 is MGHDK and CDR2 is SYGVNS in the germline V gene. The ends were cut back, 5 bases at V and 4 bases at J, with 21 bases in the middle. The CDR3 spans 16 residues. The CDR3, as DNA: TGTGCCAGCAGTCCCTGGGGTGAGGGTACCCTTTACGAGCAGTACTTC. Translation gives CASSPWGEGTLYEQYF.

The chain joins TRBV19 to TRBJ2-2; D might be TRBD1 (6 bases). Germline assignment: CDR1 LNHDA and CDR2 SQIVND (reference sequence). V gave up 3 bases and J gave up 3 bases, with 8 bases separating them. The CDR3 is made up of 14 amino acids. The CDR3, as DNA: TGTGCCAGTAGTATGAGGGGGTACACCGGGGAGCTGTTTTTT. This translates into CASSMRGYTGELFF.

This chain connects TRBV5-1 to TRBJ2-7, with a weak D call TRBD1 (5 bases). Trimming pared 0 bases from V and 2 bases from J, leaving 15 bases between. Germline lookup yields CDR1 SGHRS and CDR2 YFSETQ. The CDR3 totals 16 residues. The CDR3 loop is CASSLGPYRQAYEQYF. Here the CDR3 DNA reads TGCGCCAGCAGCTTGGGTCCGTACAGGCAAGCCTACGAGCAGTACTTC.

The chain uses TRBV18 and TRBJ2-4, with a possible D match to TRBD2 (5 bases). This CDR3 comprises 16 residues. Germline V lookup: CDR1 KGHSH, CDR2 LQKENI. Trimming took off 3 bases at V and 1 base at J, with 13 bases between the two ends. DNA for the CDR3: TGTGCCAGCTCACCGGACGGGGAGCTGGCCAAAAACATTCAGTACTTC. This codes for CASSPDGELAKNIQYF.

This clone occurred a few times. This chain links TRBV9 with TRBJ2-5; tentative D call: TRBD2 (6 bases). Trimming left V 0 bases short and J 5 bases short, with 17 bases between. CDR1 and CDR2 (germline): SGDLS, YYNGEE. This CDR3 is 16 amino acids long. The CDR3 protein is CASSVVGGSAGETQYF. The CDR3 coding sequence is TGTGCCAGCAGCGTAGTAGGTGGTTCGGCGGGGGAGACCCAGTACTTC.

V usage is TRBV19 and J usage is TRBJ1-1; D is ambiguous. In germline, CDR1 is LNHDA, CDR2 SQIVND (reference sequence). The CDR3 runs 13 residues. The V end lost 1 base, the J end lost 1 base, and 4 bases lay between the germline ends. The CDR3 bases are TGTGCCAGTAGTATAGGTTCGAACACTGAAGCTTTCTTT. Its translation is CASSIGSNTEAFF.

This clone showed up just a few times. The chain employs TRBV29-1 and TRBJ2-1; 8 bases are a match to TRBD2. This CDR3 is 14 amino acids long. Germline assignment: CDR1 SQVTM and CDR2 ANQGSEA. Trimming at V came to 6 bases and at J to 6 bases, leaving 10 bases not matched to a gene. The CDR3 spells CSVSGTRLPNEQFF. The CDR3 DNA sequence: TGCAGCGTGTCCGGGACTAGGCTTCCCAATGAGCAGTTCTTC.

CDR3 in amino acids: CASADSGSSYNEQFF. The CDR3 DNA follows: TGTGCCAGCGCTGATAGCGGGAGCTCCTACAATGAGCAGTTCTTC. The rearrangement links TRBV25-1 to TRBJ2-1; 9 bases match TRBD2. The CDR3 sequence is 15 residues long. The junction had 5 bases not matched to a gene; V was cut back by 8 bases and J by 0 bases. Germline loops: CDR1 MGHDK, CDR2 SYGVNS.

Ten or more counts support this clone. The chain has TRBV10-2 and TRBJ1-4, with TRBD1 matching over 8 bases. J was trimmed by 8 bases and V by 6 bases; bases with no gene match: 8. Germline loops: CDR1 WSHSY, CDR2 SAAADI. The CDR3 length is 14 residues. This CDR3 is CASRADRGGEKLFF. CDR3 in DNA: TGCGCCAGCAGGGCAGACAGGGGAGGAGAAAAACTGTTTTTT.

J is TRBJ2-7 and V is TRBV7-6, with 7 bases that match TRBD1. The CDR3 has 11 residues. Trimming removed 5 bases from V and 5 bases from J; junction bases left unmatched: 0. From germline, CDR1 is SGHVS and CDR2 FNYEAQ. The CDR3 here is CASSQGDEQYF. The CDR3 nucleotides read TGTGCCAGCAGCCAGGGGGACGAGCAGTACTTC.

This clone has at least ten counts. J is TRBJ1-2 and V is TRBV6-1, with D tentatively TRBD1 (5 bases). This CDR3 contains 14 residues. The V end was cut by 2 bases, the J end by 4 bases, with 11 bases between. Germline lookup yields CDR1 MNHNS and CDR2 SASEGT. This CDR3 reads CASSEFPGPYGYTF. CDR3 DNA: TGTGCCAGCAGTGAATTCCCGGGGCCCTATGGCTACACCTTC.

The chain couples TRBV6-5 to TRBJ2-3, with D unresolved. V was cut by 4 bases and J by 5 bases, with 4 bases left in between. The CDR3 sequence is 11 residues long. Germline CDR1 and CDR2: MNHEY and SVGAGI. The CDR3 reads CASSLGDTQYF. CDR3 sequence (DNA): TGTGCCAGCAGTTTAGGAGATACGCAGTATTTT.

This clone was recorded at least ten times. The chain couples TRBV27 to TRBJ1-5; 7 positions match TRBD1. The V gene's germline CDR1 is MNHEY and CDR2 SMNVEV (reference sequence). Trimming at V came to 5 bases and at J to 5 bases, leaving 12 bases not matched to a gene. The CDR3 runs 16 residues. The CDR3 DNA reads as TGTGCCAGCAGTCCATATGGCAGGGGGTTCCATCAGCCCCAGCATTTT. Translating gives CASSPYGRGFHQPQHF.

The chain joins TRBV10-3 to TRBJ2-1; 14 bases align to TRBD2. CDR3 length: 21 residues. Germline V lookup: CDR1 ENHRY, CDR2 SYGVKD. Germline trimming cut 0 bases from V and 7 bases from J; bases unmatched to any gene: 17. CDR3 sequence reads: CAISESGTGGLAGAKRNEQFF. The CDR3 DNA sequence: TGTGCCATCAGTGAGTCGGGGACAGGGGGACTAGCGGGAGCCAAGAGGAATGAGCAGTTCTTC.

The genes are TRBV4-3 and TRBJ2-1; 15 bases are a match to TRBD2. Germline V gives CDR1 LGHNA, CDR2 YSLEER. The CDR3 is made up of 21 amino acids. V trimming: 2 bases; J trimming: 0 bases; junction bases outside the gene matches: 11. The CDR3 coding sequence is TGCGCCAGCAGCCAACCAAGTGCGGGACTAGCGGGAGGCTACTCCTACAATGAGCAGTTCTTC. Its translation is CASSQPSAGLAGGYSYNEQFF.

This chain connects TRBV4-3 to TRBJ1-2, with 7 bases aligning to TRBD1. The trim removed 1 base at V and 6 bases at J, leaving 8 bases unmatched. Per germline, CDR1 LGHNA and CDR2 YSLEER. This CDR3 region has 15 residues. The CDR3 DNA reads TGCGCCAGCAGCCAAGCCTGGTTAGGGGGCGATGGCTACACCTTC. Protein product: CASSQAWLGGDGYTF.

The table lists this clone with a few counts. J is TRBJ2-6 and V is TRBV6-4, with 7 bases aligning to TRBD2. This CDR3 comprises 17 residues. V lost 0 bases, J lost 0 bases, and 2 bases stayed unmatched. Germline V gene lookup returns CDR1 MRHNA and CDR2 SNTAGT. CDR3 in amino acids: CASSDSGGGSGANVLTF. In DNA, the CDR3 is TGTGCCAGCAGTGACTCGGGGGGGGGCTCTGGGGCCAACGTCCTGACTTTC.

The CDR3 region is CASSSRNQPQHF. The CDR3 DNA reads as TGTGCCAGCAGTTCAAGAAATCAGCCCCAGCATTTT. The chain uses TRBV28 and TRBJ1-5; no reliable D call. This CDR3 spans 12 amino acids. Trimming cost V 4 bases and J 4 bases, with 5 bases left between them. Per the germline V gene, CDR1 is MDHEN and CDR2 is SYDVKM.

This clone was detected only once. This chain links TRBV14 with TRBJ1-4; D ambiguous. Germline V gives CDR1 SGHDN, CDR2 FVKESK. V lost 1 base and J lost 8, with 11 bases in between. This CDR3 is 14 amino acids long. The CDR3 DNA reads TGTGCCAGCAGCCAAGTTTCCGGCCGCGAAAAACTGTTTTTT. Its protein is CASSQVSGREKLFF.

This clone has at least ten counts. This sequence joins TRBV6-4 and TRBJ2-3; D remains unclear. Trimming removed 2 bases at V and 2 bases at J, with 5 bases between. CDR1 and CDR2 from the germline V gene are MRHNA and SNTAGT. This CDR3 comprises 13 residues. CDR3 in DNA: TGTGCCAGCAGTGACAGCCCCACAGATACGCAGTATTTT. This sequence encodes CASSDSPTDTQYF.

The rearrangement uses TRBV28 and TRBJ2-3, with 8 bases identical to TRBD2. V lost 6 bases, J lost 2 bases, and 13 bases stayed unmatched. This CDR3 has 17 residues. Germline V gene sequence: CDR1 MDHEN, CDR2 SYDVKM. This chain's CDR3 is CASSRFYREGPTDTQYF. CDR3 nucleotide sequence: TGTGCCAGCAGCCGTTTCTATCGGGAGGGACCCACAGATACGCAGTATTTT. The variable domain in full, with the rest retrieved from reference TRBV28 and TRBJ2-3, is DVKVTQSSRYLVKRTGEKVFLECVQDMDHENMFWYRQDPGLGLRLIYFSYDVKMKEKGDIPEGYSVSREKKERFSLILESASTNQTSMYLCASSRFYREGPTDTQYFGPGTRLTVL.

This clone was counted only a few times. The chain uses TRBV5-1 and TRBJ2-3, with 10 bases fitting TRBD2. CDR1 is SGHRS and CDR2 is YFSETQ in the germline V gene. This CDR3 is built from 15 residues. V gave up 5 bases and J gave up 2 bases; unmatched junction bases: 5. The CDR3: CASRETSGHTDTQYF. For the CDR3, the DNA is TGCGCCAGCAGAGAGACTAGCGGGCACACAGATACGCAGTATTTT.

The J gene is TRBJ2-3, the V gene TRBV27, with 11 nucleotides matching TRBD2. CDR1 and CDR2 (germline): MNHEY, SMNVEV (reference sequence). The CDR3 contains 16 residues. V trimming: 5 bases; J trimming: 3 bases; junction bases outside the gene matches: 7. This CDR3 is CASSKTSGIQTDTQYF. The CDR3 DNA follows: TGTGCCAGCAGTAAGACTAGCGGGATCCAAACAGATACGCAGTATTTT.